This T cell receptor beta chain was recorded in a study of blood T cell repertoires in COVID-19. In germline, CDR1 is SGHTA, CDR2 FQGNSA. The CDR3 is 15 residues long. V was cut by 4 bases and J by 4 bases, with 11 bases left in between. The repertoire was sequenced with immunoSEQ multiplex PCR; TCRdb's copy has only in-frame clones and lacks some. The repertoire holds 200,000 to 250,000 clones, with roughly nine tenths as singletons. The rearrangement uses TRBV7-2 and TRBJ2-6, with a tentative D call TRBD2 (6 bases). Input material: peripheral blood. This clonotype was sampled from a woman aged 60-75 years who had recovered from COVID-19. The CDR3 DNA reads TGTGCCAGCAGCTGGCGGGGAAGAGGGGCCAACGTCCTGACTTTC. Translating it yields CASSWRGRGANVLTF.